These 10 T cell receptor beta chains came from one sample sequenced in a study of tumour-infiltrating T cells in Burkitt lymphoma. TCRdb's table, derived via immunoSEQ multiplex PCR, lists solely in-frame clones and lacks some. The sample includes around 1,300 clones, roughly 13% of them seen just once. Sequenced input: tumor tissue. The receptors come from a human donor with Burkitt lymphoma.

This clone was detected a few times. This chain links TRBV7-2 with TRBJ2-2; D is perhaps TRBD1 or TRBD2 (5 bases each). The CDR3 is made up of 18 amino acids. The V end was cut by 1 base, the J end by 2 bases, with 17 bases between. CDR1 and CDR2 (germline): SGHTA, FQGNSA. The chain's CDR3 is CASSLVRGLRTNTGELFF. Written as DNA, the CDR3 is TGTGCCAGCAGCTTAGTTCGGGGCCTCAGGACAAACACCGGGGAGCTGTTTTTT.

The genes are TRBV15 and TRBJ2-5, with no clear D. Trimming left V 3 bases short and J 5 bases short, with 10 bases between. The germline gives CDR1 LNHNV, CDR2 YYDKDF (reference sequence). The CDR3 runs to 13 residues. The CDR3 DNA follows: TGTGCCACCAGCAGCCCCCCCGGGGAGACCCAGTACTTC. It codes for CATSSPPGETQYF.

The V and J genes are TRBV19 and TRBJ1-5; tentatively, D is TRBD1 (6 bases). Trimming stripped 6 bases from V and 9 bases from J, with 15 bases between. This CDR3 spans 13 amino acids. Germline lookup yields CDR1 LNHDA and CDR2 SQIVND (reference sequence). The CDR3 is CASSRYREMPQHF. CDR3 nucleotide sequence: TGTGCCAGTAGCCGATACAGGGAGATGCCCCAGCATTTT.

J is TRBJ1-2 and V is TRBV4-1, with 9 bases lining up with TRBD1. V shed 1 base and J 6 bases; nucleotides not matched to a gene: 6. The germline CDR1 and CDR2 sequences are MGHRA and YSYEKL. The CDR3 length is 15 residues. For the CDR3, the DNA is TGCGCCAGCAGCCAAGCCTACAGGGGGCTGAATGGCTACACCTTC. This encodes CASSQAYRGLNGYTF.

This clone was counted a few times. This sequence joins TRBV9 and TRBJ2-2, with TRBD2 as a possible D gene (6 bases). Germline lookup yields CDR1 SGDLS and CDR2 YYNGEE. The CDR3 totals 16 residues. V gave up 0 bases and J gave up 4 bases, with 13 bases separating them. The CDR3 region has the DNA TGTGCCAGCAGCGTAGAGTTCGGGAGAGGCACCGGGGAGCTGTTTTTT. Protein: CASSVEFGRGTGELFF.

The chain employs TRBV5-4 and TRBJ1-2; the D gene is possibly TRBD1 (5 bases). V lost 0 bases and J lost 5, with 8 bases in between. The CDR3 consists of 13 residues. Germline V CDR1 and CDR2: SGHNT, YYREEE (reference sequence). The CDR3 bases are TGTGCCAGCAGCTTGGAGGGGAGGTATGGCTACACCTTC. Protein sequence: CASSLEGRYGYTF.

The J gene is TRBJ2-5, the V gene TRBV9; TRBD1 is a possible D gene (5 bases). CDR1 SGDLS and CDR2 YYNGEE come from the germline V gene. CDR3 length: 14 residues. V gave up 4 bases and J gave up 5 bases, with 15 bases separating them. In DNA, the CDR3 is TGTGCCAGCAGCCCCCGTGGGGCAGGGGAGACCCAGTACTTC. Translation gives CASSPRGAGETQYF.

CDR3 coding DNA: TGTGCCAGCAGCTCGGGTGGGTTCCCTGAAGCTTTCTTT. Protein sequence: CASSSGGFPEAFF. The chain couples TRBV5-4 to TRBJ1-1; D is undetermined. Germline lookup yields CDR1 SGHNT and CDR2 YYREEE (reference sequence). The CDR3 totals 13 residues. Trimming left V 3 bases short and J 6 bases short, with 12 bases between.

This chain uses TRBV15 with TRBJ2-7; 9 bases fit TRBD1. Trimming at V came to 0 bases and at J to 7 bases, leaving 7 bases not matched to a gene. CDR3 length: 15 residues. Germline V gene lookup returns CDR1 LNHNV and CDR2 YYDKDF (reference sequence). Written as DNA, the CDR3 is TGTGCCACCAGCAGAGATTTGAGACAGGGGGGAGAGCAGTACTTC. This sequence encodes CATSRDLRQGGEQYF. The variable domain in full, completed from reference TRBV15 and TRBJ2-7, reads DAMVIQNPRYQVTQFGKPVTLSCSQTLNHNVMYWYQQKSSQAPKLLFHYYDKDFNNEADTPDNFQSRRPNTSFCFLDIRSPGLGDTAMYLCATSRDLRQGGEQYFGPGTRLTVT.

Remarks on this clone: Different DNA sequences within this sample yield the same CDR3. The chain uses TRBV9 and TRBJ2-7, with D hard to call. Germline V gene lookup returns CDR1 SGDLS and CDR2 YYNGEE. Trimming left V 2 bases short and J 7 bases short, with 13 bases between. The CDR3 covers 13 residues. This chain's CDR3 is CASSVSPNGEQYF. CDR3 in DNA: TGTGCCAGCAGCGTTAGCCCTAATGGGGAGCAGTACTTC.